Each of the 12 T cell receptor beta chains below was sequenced from the same sample in a study of T cells in Graves' hyperthyroidism and ophthalmopathy. It was RNA transcripts that yielded the amplified TCR beta CDR3 regions. In the first-round RT-PCR of the TCR CDR3, the HTBI primer set was used. TCRdb re-called the multiplex PCR reads through MiXCR, storing one row per CDR3 protein. The repertoire holds under 300,000 distinct CDR3 sequences, with 13% as singletons. Sequences were obtained from blood. These receptors were taken from a woman in her twenties or thirties with Graves' hyperthyroidism that later progressed to Graves' ophthalmopathy.

The V gene is TRBV10-2, the J gene TRBJ2-7; D remains ambiguous. The CDR3 has 14 residues. Germline lookup yields CDR1 WSHSY and CDR2 SAAADI. Trimming left V 2 bases short and J 5 bases short, with 13 bases between. The CDR3 DNA reads as TGCGCCAGCAGTGAGGGGCAGACTCGGAACGAGCAGTACTTC. This sequence encodes CASSEGQTRNEQYF.

In this sample, this clonotype turned up a few times. A junction end diverges from the germline sequence, so it may reflect a read error. This sequence joins TRBV7-7 and TRBJ2-2, with D maybe TRBD2 (7 bases). In germline, CDR1 is SSHAT, CDR2 FNYEAQ (reference sequence). The length of the CDR3 is 15 residues. CDR3: CASSFGGLGTGELFF. For the CDR3, the DNA is TGTGCTAGCAGCTTCGGGGGGCTGGGCACCGGGGAGCTGTTTTTT.

This clonotype was recorded many times. This sequence joins TRBV19 and TRBJ2-1, with unresolved D. Germline V gene data show CDR1 as LNHDA and CDR2 as SQIVND (reference sequence). Trimming stripped 2 bases from V and 10 bases from J, with 6 bases between. The length of the CDR3 is 11 residues. CDR3 sequence: CASSINREQFF. The CDR3 DNA is TGTGCCAGTAGTATAAACCGCGAGCAGTTCTTC.

Ten or more counts support this clonotype. The V and J genes are TRBV7-3 and TRBJ2-2; 12 nucleotides align to TRBD2. V lost 3 bases and J lost 5; bases outside the gene matches: 16. CDR3 length equals 20 residues. Germline CDR1 SGHTA, CDR2 FQGTGA. The CDR3 is CASSLSGVTSGSAGTGELFF. The CDR3 DNA reads TGTGCCAGCAGCTTGTCGGGGGTGACTAGCGGGAGTGCGGGAACCGGGGAGCTGTTTTTT.

For this clonotype: One end of the junction fails to match germline, which may point to a read error. In nucleotides, the CDR3 is TGCGCCAGCAGCCAAGACAGGGGGCGCGGAGATGCGCAGTATTTT. It yields the protein CASSQDRGRGDAQYF. V gene TRBV4-3 combines with J gene TRBJ2-3; the match to TRBD1 covers 8 bases. Looked up from germline, CDR1 is LGHNA and CDR2 is YSLEER. The CDR3 length is 15 residues.

This clonotype came up many times. The chain uses TRBV5-1 and TRBJ1-6; D might be TRBD1 (5 bases). The CDR3 is 15 residues long. In germline, CDR1 is SGHRS, CDR2 YFSETQ. With 5 bases removed from V and 5 bases from J, the gap between germline ends came to 14 bases. CDR3 coding DNA: TGCGCCAGCAGACCCGGGACGGATCATAATTCACCCCTCCACTTT. Protein sequence: CASRPGTDHNSPLHF.

The J gene is TRBJ2-3, the V gene TRBV5-5; 7 bases agree with TRBD2. V lost 1 base and J lost 5; bases outside the gene matches: 7. This CDR3 has 15 amino acids. Per germline, CDR1 SGHKS and CDR2 YYEKEE (reference sequence). In DNA form, the CDR3 reads TGTGCCAGCAGCTTGTTGGCGGGGGTGGGAGATACGCAGTATTTT. It specifies CASSLLAGVGDTQYF. Complete variable domain (other parts from reference TRBV5-5 and TRBJ2-3): DAGVTQSPTHLIKTRGQQVTLRCSPISGHKSVSWYQQVLGQGPQFIFQYYEKEERGRGNFPDRFSARQFPNYSSELNVNALLLGDSALYLCASSLLAGVGDTQYFGPGTRLTVL.

This clonotype was seen ten or more times. The chain combines TRBV29-1 with TRBJ2-3, with 10 bases that match TRBD2. The CDR3 is 16 amino acids. V dropped 7 bases and J dropped 2; count of bases not matched to a gene: 12. Looked up from germline, CDR1 is SQVTM and CDR2 is ANQGSEA. Here the CDR3 reads CSALAGGLPFTDTQYF. The CDR3 DNA sequence: TGCAGCGCCTTAGCGGGAGGCCTCCCCTTCACAGATACGCAGTATTTT.

This clonotype occurred many times. In DNA, the CDR3 is TGCAGTGCTAGAGAGGTCGGGACTAGCGGGAGGAACGAGCAGTACTTC. This gives the protein CSAREVGTSGRNEQYF. The chain employs TRBV20-1 and TRBJ2-7, with 15 bases identical to TRBD2. Germline V CDR1 and CDR2: DFQATT, SNEGSKA (reference sequence). Losses at the gene ends were 0 bases for V and 5 bases for J; bases not matched to a gene: 5. The CDR3 covers 16 residues.

The table lists this clonotype with many counts. The rearrangement links TRBV7-6 to TRBJ2-2, with 8 bases identical to TRBD2. V shed 6 bases, J shed 3 bases, and the junction held 6 bases outside the gene matches. This CDR3 is built from 15 residues. CDR1 is SGHVS and CDR2 is FNYEAQ in the germline V gene. The DNA of the CDR3 is TGTGCCAGCAGAAAACTAGCGGTTGACACCGGGGAGCTGTTTTTT. This gives the protein CASRKLAVDTGELFF.

This clonotype was seen many times. The chain employs TRBV5-1 and TRBJ1-1, with D unresolved. From germline, CDR1 is SGHRS and CDR2 YFSETQ. Trimming stripped 0 bases from V and 5 bases from J, with 8 bases between. There are 13 residues in the CDR3. The CDR3 coding sequence is TGCGCCAGCAGCTTGGCGAGCCAGACTGAAGCTTTCTTT. This codes for CASSLASQTEAFF.

The sample holds many counts of this clonotype. This chain connects TRBV28 to TRBJ1-4, with 7 bases aligning to TRBD1. With V trimmed by 8 bases and J by 5 bases, 8 bases remained unmatched. The length of the CDR3 is 14 residues. Germline V gene lookup returns CDR1 MDHEN and CDR2 SYDVKM. This CDR3 is CASGVGGGNEKLFF. The CDR3 DNA follows: TGTGCCAGCGGCGTGGGAGGGGGCAATGAAAAACTGTTTTTT.